The source of this T cell receptor beta chain is a study of T cells of healthy individuals. This CDR3 is built from 15 residues. Trimming removed 5 bases from V and 2 bases from J, with 13 bases in between. TCRdb reprocessed the 5' RACE reads with MiXCR, giving one entry per CDR3 protein. The table shows 90,000 to 100,000 distinct CDR3 sequences, with 17% occurring only once. This clonotype was picked up a small number of times. The sequence derives from a human donor in good health. The gene calls are TRBV12-3 or TRBV12-4 and TRBJ1-5; the D gene is possibly TRBD1 (6 bases). The CDR3 DNA is TGTGCCAGCAGTAGGGGGAGACAGGGCAATCAGCCCCAGCATTTT. This gives the protein CASSRGRQGNQPQHF.